These T cell receptor beta chains were read from a single sample in a study of regulatory T cells in long-lasting Graves disease. TCRdb re-analysed the multiplex PCR reads in MiXCR, keeping a single row per CDR3 protein. The sample has under 700,000 distinct CDR3 sequences, roughly a sixth seen once. These same data were also listed under a study on T cells in Graves' hyperthyroidism and ophthalmopathy.

Sequenced here: peripheral blood mononuclear cells (PBMCs), sampled at new diagnosis, from a patient treated with antithyroid drugs. Every receptor here comes from a woman aged 40-65 years with Graves disease. The CDR3 runs from the conserved cysteine through the conserved F or W. A D gene is named only where the DNA matches it firmly. Not every row has a clone size; where given, it reads once, few, many or a size class.

CDR3 protein,CDR3 DNA,J gene,CDR3 length,V gene,D gene,clone size
CASSSNIGVVYEQYF,TGCGCCAGCAGCTCAAACATAGGTGTCGTCTACGAGCAGTACTTC,TRBJ2-7,15,TRBV5-1,-,few
CASSLTELNTEAFF,TGCGCCAGCAGCTTGACAGAGCTGAACACTGAAGCTTTCTTT,TRBJ1-1,14,TRBV7-2,-,many
CAWRVEGTEAFF,TGTGCCTGGAGGGTCGAGGGGACTGAAGCTTTCTTT,TRBJ1-1,12,TRBV30,-,many
CASRTDRGLHGYTF,TGTGCCAGCAGGACAGACAGGGGCCTCCATGGCTACACCTTC,TRBJ1-2,14,TRBV6-1,TRBD1,many
CASSPGTPSGNTIYF,TGTGCCAGCTCACCCGGGACACCCTCTGGAAACACCATATATTTT,TRBJ1-3,15,TRBV18,-,many
CASSPSPPGYTEAFF,TGTGCCAGCAGCCCCTCCCCCCCGGGATACACTGAAGCTTTCTTT,TRBJ1-1,15,TRBV13,-,many
CASSLVAGVYLETQYF,TGTGCCAGCAGCTTAGTAGCTGGGGTTTATCTAGAGACCCAGTACTTC,TRBJ2-5,16,TRBV7-9,-,-
CATGTGNWDYEQYF,TGTGCCACCGGTACAGGGAACTGGGACTACGAGCAGTACTTC,TRBJ2-7,14,TRBV10-3,-,many
CASSALSGNTIYF,TGTGCCAGCAGCGCTCTCTCTGGAAACACCATATATTTT,TRBJ1-3,13,TRBV9,-,-
CASSLRGLGGVVGSTEAFF,TGTGCCAGCAGCTTAAGAGGTCTCGGGGGGGTTGTTGGAAGCACTGAAGCTTTCTTT,TRBJ1-1,19,TRBV7-3,-,many
CASSQDRAGTEAFF,TGTGCCAGCAGTCAGGACAGGGCTGGGACTGAAGCTTTCTTT,TRBJ1-1,14,TRBV12-3/TRBV12-4,TRBD1,few
CASSVGLAETQYF,TGCGCCAGCAGTGTGGGGTTGGCGGAGACCCAGTACTTC,TRBJ2-5,13,TRBV10-2,-,many
CASMGERPATKLPNYNEQFF,TGTGCCAGCATGGGGGAGAGGCCCGCGACGAAGCTCCCGAACTACAATGAGCAGTTCTTC,TRBJ2-1,20,TRBV6-1,-,-
CASSFQGADTQYF,TGTGCCAGCAGTTTTCAGGGGGCAGATACGCAGTATTTT,TRBJ2-3,13,TRBV12-3/TRBV12-4,TRBD1,many
CASSLGQGSSPLHF,TGTGCCAGCAGCTTGGGGCAGGGATCTTCACCCCTCCACTTT,TRBJ1-6,14,TRBV7-2,-,many
CASSRGRGSSYEQYF,TGTGCCAGCAGTCGCGGACGGGGAAGCTCCTACGAGCAGTACTTC,TRBJ2-7,15,TRBV5-1,-,-
CATCSTGGNEQYF,TGTGCCACCTGCTCGACAGGGGGTAACGAGCAGTACTTC,TRBJ2-7,13,TRBV10-3,TRBD1,many
CASGLLPTLAGGPHEQYF,TGTGCTAGTGGTTTGCTCCCTACCTTAGCGGGGGGGCCGCACGAGCAGTACTTC,TRBJ2-7,18,TRBV12-5,TRBD2,few
CASSYLAGGTHTQYF,TGTGCCAGCAGCTACCTAGCGGGGGGAACCCATACGCAGTATTTT,TRBJ2-3,15,TRBV11-2,TRBD2,-
CASSVGGRTQETQYF,TGCGCCAGCAGTGTCGGGGGACGGACCCAAGAGACCCAGTACTTC,TRBJ2-5,15,TRBV10-1,-,many
CSARSAYSGNTIYF,TGCAGTGCTAGAAGTGCCTACTCTGGAAACACCATATATTTT,TRBJ1-3,14,TRBV20-1,-,few
CASSLRGGGQFF,TGTGCCAGCAGTTTACGGGGAGGAGGGCAGTTCTTC,TRBJ2-1,12,TRBV12-3/TRBV12-4,-,many
CASSEATDSFGNF,TGTGCCAGCAGTGAAGCCACGGACAGTTTTGGGAACTTC,TRBJ2-7,13,TRBV6-1,-,-
CSARVGGFIAFF,TGCAGTGCTAGAGTGGGGGGCTTTATAGCTTTCTTT,TRBJ1-1,12,TRBV20-1,-,many
CASSSGTGSSYNEQFF,TGTGCCAGCAGCTCTGGGACAGGGAGCTCCTACAATGAGCAGTTCTTC,TRBJ2-1,16,TRBV7-9,TRBD1,few
CASSFRGREKLFF,TGTGCCAGCAGTTTCAGGGGACGTGAAAAACTGTTTTTT,TRBJ1-4,13,TRBV12-3/TRBV12-4,-,many
CASRTFSTDTQYF,TGCGCCAGCCGGACATTTAGCACAGATACGCAGTATTTT,TRBJ2-3,13,TRBV5-1,-,-
CSVGGTGREQYF,TGCAGCGTTGGGGGGACAGGTCGCGAGCAGTACTTC,TRBJ2-7,12,TRBV29-1,TRBD1,many
CASSLREGSPNTEAFF,TGCGCCAGCAGCTTGAGAGAGGGTTCCCCGAACACTGAAGCTTTCTTT,TRBJ1-1,16,TRBV5-1,-,many
CSVVREETQYF,TGCAGCGTTGTCAGGGAAGAGACCCAGTACTTC,TRBJ2-5,11,TRBV29-1,-,many
CASSLGASGQYNKQFF,TGTGCCAGCAGCCTAGGAGCTAGCGGGCAATACAATAAGCAGTTCTTC,TRBJ2-1,16,TRBV11-3,TRBD2,few
CASSRTSGTDTQYF,TGTGCCAGCAGCAGGACTAGCGGCACAGATACGCAGTATTTT,TRBJ2-3,14,TRBV11-3,TRBD2,many
CASSPSLDRRETQYF,TGTGCCAGCAGCCCCTCCTTGGACAGGCGAGAGACCCAGTACTTC,TRBJ2-5,15,TRBV28,TRBD1,many
CASSQGSTRETQYF,TGTGCCAGCAGCCAAGGGTCCACCCGAGAGACCCAGTACTTC,TRBJ2-5,14,TRBV3-1,-,many
CASSSGERITEAFF,TGTGCCAGCAGCTCAGGGGAGAGGATAACTGAAGCTTTCTTT,TRBJ1-1,14,TRBV7-6,-,once
CASTSDRGQLYGYTF,TGTGCCAGCACTTCCGACCGGGGACAGCTCTATGGCTACACCTTC,TRBJ1-2,15,TRBV2,TRBD1,few
CASSHSGPGDTQYF,TGTGCCAGTAGTCATAGCGGGCCCGGAGATACGCAGTATTTT,TRBJ2-3,14,TRBV19,TRBD2,-